The 16 T cell receptor beta chains below come from one sample, sequenced in a study of control samples from healthy donors and cancer patients. Method: immunoSEQ multiplex PCR; TCRdb's copy keeps in-frame clones and lacks some. The sample has around 80,000 clones, about 90% seen once. What was sequenced was blood. These TCRs come from a middle-aged man in good health.

The J gene is TRBJ2-5, the V gene TRBV25-1; 9 bases map to TRBD2. CDR3 length: 15 amino acids. With 3 bases clipped from V and 1 base from J, the junction kept 3 bases outside the gene matches. The V gene's germline CDR1 is MGHDK and CDR2 SYGVNS. The CDR3 spells CASSEAGGIQETQYF. The CDR3 DNA sequence: TGTGCCAGCAGTGAGGCGGGGGGGATCCAAGAGACCCAGTACTTC.

The gene calls are TRBV6-5 and TRBJ2-1, with no clear D. Between the trimmed V and J ends, which lost 6 bases and 6 bases, there was a span of 12 bases. This CDR3 has 13 amino acids. Germline lookup yields CDR1 MNHEY and CDR2 SVGAGI. CDR3 residues: CASRDPYLNEQFF. The DNA for the CDR3 is TGTGCCAGCAGGGATCCCTACCTCAATGAGCAGTTCTTC.

This clone was recorded only once. This chain joins TRBV5-1 and TRBJ1-4, with TRBD1 as a possible D gene (5 bases). With 0 bases removed from V and 5 bases from J, the gap between germline ends came to 8 bases. The germline CDR1 and CDR2 sequences are SGHRS and YFSETQ. The CDR3 spans 14 residues. CDR3 coding DNA: TGCGCCAGCAGCTTGGACAGGATGAATGAAAAACTGTTTTTT. Amino acids: CASSLDRMNEKLFF.

This clone was recorded only once. This sequence joins TRBV19 and TRBJ2-2; the D is unclear. V lost 0 bases to trimming and J lost 4 bases, with 6 bases between them. This CDR3 comprises 14 residues. Germline V gives CDR1 LNHDA, CDR2 SQIVND (reference sequence). DNA for the CDR3: TGTGCCAGTAGTATAGAAGGATTCACCGGGGAGCTGTTTTTT. Its translation: CASSIEGFTGELFF.

CDR3 DNA: TGCGCCAGCAGTCCCATGACAGGGGGGTTATCGAACACCGGGGAGCTGTTTTTT. Its protein product is CASSPMTGGLSNTGELFF. The chain uses TRBV23-1 and TRBJ2-2; TRBD1 matches at 9 bases. TRBV23-1 is known as an ORF, though its function is uncertain. V lost 4 bases and J lost 0; bases outside the gene matches: 9. The CDR3 loop spans 18 amino acids.

V usage is TRBV11-2 and J usage is TRBJ2-2, with TRBD2 identical over 7 bases. CDR1 is SGHAT, CDR2 FQNNGV, per germline. V was pared by 1 base and J by 0 bases, with 2 bases of the junction left unmatched. CDR3 size: 16 residues. CDR3 nucleotide sequence: TGTGCCAGCAGCTTAGCTAGCGGCGCGAACACCGGGGAGCTGTTTTTT. It specifies CASSLASGANTGELFF.

V usage is TRBV7-2 and J usage is TRBJ2-7; 7 bases are a match to TRBD2. Losses at the gene ends were 6 bases for V and 3 bases for J; bases not matched to a gene: 11. The germline V gene encodes CDR1 SGHTA and CDR2 FQGNSA. The CDR3 covers 15 residues. The CDR3 spells CASSSYGTTFYEQYF. CDR3 in DNA: TGTGCCAGCAGTTCTTACGGGACTACCTTCTACGAGCAGTACTTC.

This clone was recorded only once. J is TRBJ1-5 and V is TRBV6-5; no firm D call. The CDR3 totals 13 residues. In germline, CDR1 is MNHEY, CDR2 SVGAGI. Trimming took off 7 bases at V and 3 bases at J, with 10 bases between the two ends. This chain's CDR3 is CASKGRHNQPQHF. DNA for the CDR3: TGTGCCAGCAAAGGACGGCACAATCAGCCCCAGCATTTT.

V usage is TRBV7-2 and J usage is TRBJ1-2; D gene uncertain. V was shortened by 0 bases and J by 1 base, with 6 bases between the two germline ends. The CDR3 is 14 amino acids. CDR1 is SGHTA and CDR2 is FQGNSA in the germline V gene. The CDR3: CASSLADGNYGYTF. In DNA, the CDR3 is TGTGCCAGCAGCTTAGCGGACGGTAACTATGGCTACACCTTC.

The chain has TRBV2 and TRBJ1-1; D is perhaps TRBD1 (5 bases). The germline V gene has CDR1 SNHLY and CDR2 FYNNEI. V was shortened by 3 bases and J by 6 bases, with 14 bases between the two germline ends. The CDR3 spans 14 residues. The CDR3 protein is CASSDRGARPEAFF. The CDR3, as DNA: TGTGCCAGCAGTGATCGAGGGGCGCGGCCTGAAGCTTTCTTT.

CDR3 DNA sequence: TGTGCCAGCAGCCTATCCGGCGGTGGTGAAAAACTGTTTTTT. It encodes CASSLSGGGEKLFF. V and J are TRBV6-5 and TRBJ1-4; D unresolved. The CDR3 has 14 amino acids. V lost 6 bases and J lost 7, with 15 bases in between. Germline lookup yields CDR1 MNHEY and CDR2 SVGAGI.

This chain connects TRBV5-8 to TRBJ2-5; weak D call: TRBD2 (6 bases). Germline-derived CDR1 and CDR2 are SGHTS and YDEGEE. The CDR3 runs to 13 residues. V was clipped by 3 bases and J by 4 bases, with 10 bases between them. The CDR3 DNA follows: TGTGCCAGCAGCTACGGGACTCCAGAGACCCAGTACTTC. This encodes CASSYGTPETQYF.

The chain is built from TRBV7-2 and TRBJ1-2; 9 positions match TRBD1. V gave up 2 bases and J gave up 7 bases; unmatched junction bases: 5. The CDR3 sequence is 14 residues long. Germline CDR1 reads SGHTA; CDR2 reads FQGNSA. The CDR3 DNA reads as TGTGCCAGCAGCTTAATTCGGGACAGGGCTGGCTACACCTTC. Amino acids: CASSLIRDRAGYTF.

Only a few counts were recorded for this clone. The V gene is TRBV6-1, the J gene TRBJ2-7; D remains ambiguous. This CDR3 spans 13 amino acids. V lost 2 bases and J lost 1, with 6 bases in between. Germline loops: CDR1 MNHNS, CDR2 SASEGT. The CDR3 coding sequence is TGTGCCAGCAGTGAACAGGAATCCTACGAGCAGTACTTC. Translation gives CASSEQESYEQYF.

The V call is TRBV7-2, the J call TRBJ2-7; 9 positions match TRBD1. CDR3 length equals 13 residues. Germline V gene lookup returns CDR1 SGHTA and CDR2 FQGNSA. The ends lost 1 base at V and 5 bases at J; junction bases unmatched: 0. The CDR3 loop reads CASSLGTGDEQYV. CDR3 DNA: TGTGCCAGCAGCTTAGGGACAGGGGACGAGCAGTACGTC.

CDR3 nucleotides: TGTGCCAGCAGCTTACGAGTAATCGGGAACACTGAAGCTTTCTTT. Its protein is CASSLRVIGNTEAFF. The chain uses TRBV11-2 and TRBJ1-1; no clear D. CDR1 is SGHAT, CDR2 FQNNGV, per germline. CDR3 length: 15 residues. The V end lost 2 bases, the J end lost 1 base, and 11 bases lay between the germline ends.